These 11 T cell receptor beta chains were all obtained from the same sample, sequenced in a study of OX40 agonist ivuxolimab in advanced cancers. TCRdb keeps only in-frame clones here, not all; method: immunoSEQ multiplex PCR. The data show about 50,000 clones, 65% to 85% seen once. Sequenced here: CD4+ or CD8+ T cells sorted from blood, sampled in a trial of the OX40 agonist ivuxolimab. The receptors originated from an adult with an advanced solid tumor such as melanoma, head and neck, liver or kidney cancer.

The rearrangement uses TRBV5-4 and TRBJ2-7; D not certain. Germline CDR1 and CDR2: SGHNT and YYREEE (reference sequence). CDR3 length equals 12 residues. The V gene lost 0 bases and the J gene lost 5 bases, with 6 bases spanning the gap. CDR3 region: CASSLDSDEQYF. The DNA of the CDR3 is TGTGCCAGCAGCTTGGACTCTGACGAGCAGTACTTC.

This chain uses TRBV5-6 with TRBJ1-1; a possible D gene is TRBD1 (6 bases). CDR1 is SGHDT and CDR2 is YYEEEE in the germline V gene. The CDR3 has 15 residues. Trimming shortened V by 1 base and J by 4 bases, and 14 bases separated the two germline ends. Written as DNA, the CDR3 is TGTGCCAGCAGCTTGCTCGGGAGAGGGGGCACTGAAGCTTTCTTT. It translates to CASSLLGRGGTEAFF.

The V and J genes are TRBV6-1 and TRBJ1-2; no firm D call. Germline values: CDR1 MNHNS, CDR2 SASEGT. The CDR3 covers 13 residues. Between the trimmed V and J ends, which lost 4 bases and 4 bases, there was a span of 10 bases. CDR3 nucleotides: TGTGCCAGCAGTGCCGGGAAATTCTATGGCTACACCTTC. Protein sequence: CASSAGKFYGYTF.

This clone appeared a single time. The chain combines TRBV5-4 with TRBJ2-1, with a possible D match to TRBD2 (6 bases). This CDR3 has 15 amino acids. Trimming shortened V by 2 bases and J by 6 bases, and 15 bases separated the two germline ends. From germline, CDR1 is SGHNT and CDR2 YYREEE (reference sequence). The CDR3 loop is CASSLFGSRVNEQFF. In nucleotides, the CDR3 is TGTGCCAGCAGCTTATTCGGGAGCCGAGTCAATGAGCAGTTCTTC.

The CDR3 DNA sequence: TGTGCCAGCAGCTATGACAGTATCTCACAAAGTCGGGCCAACGTCCTGACTTTC. It codes for CASSYDSISQSRANVLTF. This sequence joins TRBV7-6 and TRBJ2-6, with D perhaps TRBD1 (5 bases). The V gene's germline CDR1 is SGHVS and CDR2 FNYEAQ. This CDR3 region has 18 residues. Trimming removed 4 bases at V and 5 bases at J, with 21 bases between.

This chain uses TRBV5-6 with TRBJ1-5, with a weak D call TRBD1 (5 bases). This CDR3 comprises 17 residues. The V and J ends lost 0 bases and 3 bases respectively, with 16 bases between them. CDR1 and CDR2 from the germline V gene are SGHDT and YYEEEE. The CDR3 nucleotides read TGTGCCAGCAGCTTGGCCGGGTCCAGGGTCGTCAATCAGCCCCAGCATTTT. Its protein product is CASSLAGSRVVNQPQHF. The full variable domain, rest sourced from reference TRBV5-6 and TRBJ1-5, is DAGVTQSPTHLIKTRGQQVTLRCSPKSGHDTVSWYQQALGQGPQFIFQYYEEEERQRGNFPDRFSGHQFPNYSSELNVNALLLGDSALYLCASSLAGSRVVNQPQHFGDGTRLSIL.

This clone appeared a few times. This chain uses TRBV29-1 with TRBJ2-3; TRBD2 aligns across 7 bases. Trimming cost V 5 bases and J 4 bases; bases outside gene matches: 3. Germline CDR1 SQVTM, CDR2 ANQGSEA. The CDR3 extends over 12 amino acids. As DNA, the CDR3 is TGCAGCGTTAGGGGAGGGTCAGATACGCAGTATTTT. Protein sequence: CSVRGGSDTQYF.

J is TRBJ2-1 and V is TRBV6-5, with D possibly TRBD1 on 6 matching bases. The V end lost 6 bases, the J end lost 9 bases, and 12 bases lay between the germline ends. This CDR3 contains 12 residues. The V gene's germline CDR1 is MNHEY and CDR2 SVGAGI. The CDR3 reads CASSPIGGEQFF. The CDR3, as DNA: TGTGCCAGCAGCCCAATAGGGGGTGAGCAGTTCTTC.

As to this clone: The junction and the germline gene differ at one end; a read error may be behind it. V is TRBV28 and J is TRBJ1-5; the match to TRBD1 covers 8 bases. CDR1 is MDHEN and CDR2 is SYDVKM in the germline V gene. This CDR3 region has 15 residues. For the CDR3, the DNA is TGTGCCAGCAGTCCCTCCCCAGGGGGCAACCAGCCCCAGCATTTT. Translation gives CASSPSPGGNQPQHF.

This clone has a handful of counts. The chain has TRBV6-5 and TRBJ1-1, with D maybe TRBD1 (5 bases). The CDR3 covers 13 residues. Germline loops: CDR1 MNHEY, CDR2 SVGAGI. Trimming removed 1 base at V and 3 bases at J, with 6 bases between. CDR3 in amino acids: CASSYFRDTEAFF. The DNA of the CDR3 is TGTGCCAGCAGTTACTTCAGGGACACTGAAGCTTTCTTT.

This chain joins TRBV5-1 and TRBJ2-5, with no clear D. Trimming pared 5 bases from V and 1 base from J, leaving 6 bases between. Per germline, CDR1 SGHRS and CDR2 YFSETQ. The CDR3 runs 12 residues. CDR3 amino acids: CASRLLQETQYF. The CDR3, as DNA: TGCGCCAGCAGGTTACTCCAAGAGACCCAGTACTTC. The variable domain in full, with the rest retrieved from reference TRBV5-1 and TRBJ2-5, is KAGVTQTPRYLIKTRGQQVTLSCSPISGHRSVSWYQQTPGQGLQFLFEYFSETQRNKGNFPGRFSGRQFSNSRSEMNVSTLELGDSALYLCASRLLQETQYFGPGTRLLVL.